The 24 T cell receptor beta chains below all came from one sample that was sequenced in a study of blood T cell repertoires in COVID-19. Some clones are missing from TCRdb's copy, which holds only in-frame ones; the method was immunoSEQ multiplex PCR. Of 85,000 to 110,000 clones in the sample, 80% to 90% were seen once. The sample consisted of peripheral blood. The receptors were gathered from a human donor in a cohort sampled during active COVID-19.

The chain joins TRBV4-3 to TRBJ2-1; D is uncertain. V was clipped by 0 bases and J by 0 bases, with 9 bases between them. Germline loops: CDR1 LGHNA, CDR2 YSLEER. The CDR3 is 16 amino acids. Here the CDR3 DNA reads TGCGCCAGCAGCCAAGATTCAGCGAACTCCTACAATGAGCAGTTCTTC. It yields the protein CASSQDSANSYNEQFF.

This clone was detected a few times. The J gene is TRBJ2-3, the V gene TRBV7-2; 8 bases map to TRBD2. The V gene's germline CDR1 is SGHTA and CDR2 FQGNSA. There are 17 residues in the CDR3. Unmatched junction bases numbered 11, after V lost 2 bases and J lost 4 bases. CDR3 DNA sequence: TGTGCCAGCAGCTTACACGCCAGCGGGGGAAAGTCAGATACGCAGTATTTT. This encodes CASSLHASGGKSDTQYF.

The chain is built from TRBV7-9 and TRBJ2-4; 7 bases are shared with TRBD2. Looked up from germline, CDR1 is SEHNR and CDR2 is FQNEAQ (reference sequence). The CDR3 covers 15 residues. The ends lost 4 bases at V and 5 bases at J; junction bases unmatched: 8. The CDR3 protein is CASSYPGTNENIQYF. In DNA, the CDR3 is TGTGCCAGCAGCTACCCCGGGACTAACGAAAACATTCAGTACTTC.

The CDR3: CASTTTYNEQFF. The CDR3 DNA reads TGTGCCAGCACCACAACCTACAATGAGCAGTTCTTC. This chain uses TRBV28 with TRBJ2-1; D unresolved. This CDR3 is built from 12 residues. Germline CDR1 is MDHEN and CDR2 is SYDVKM. Trimming pared 7 bases from V and 2 bases from J, leaving 6 bases between.

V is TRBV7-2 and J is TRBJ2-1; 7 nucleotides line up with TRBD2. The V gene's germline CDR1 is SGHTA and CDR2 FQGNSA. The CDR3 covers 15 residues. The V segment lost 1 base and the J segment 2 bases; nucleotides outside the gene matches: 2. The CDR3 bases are TGTGCCAGCAGCTTAGAGGCGGGAGCCTACAATGAGCAGTTCTTC. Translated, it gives CASSLEAGAYNEQFF.

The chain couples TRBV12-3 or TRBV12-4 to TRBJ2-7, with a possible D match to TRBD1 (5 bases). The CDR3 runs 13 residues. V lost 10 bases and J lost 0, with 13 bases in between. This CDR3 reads CATTSDSSYEQYF. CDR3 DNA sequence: TGTGCCACCACCTCCGACAGCTCCTACGAGCAGTACTTC.

This CDR3 is CASSLRLGGSNQPQHF. The CDR3, as DNA: TGTGCCAGCAGCTTAAGGCTCGGGGGGAGCAATCAGCCCCAGCATTTT. The J gene is TRBJ1-5, the V gene TRBV13, with D perhaps TRBD1 (5 bases). CDR3 length equals 16 residues. Germline V gene sequence: CDR1 PRHDT, CDR2 FYEKMQ (reference sequence). V gave up 2 bases and J gave up 1 base, with 12 bases separating them.

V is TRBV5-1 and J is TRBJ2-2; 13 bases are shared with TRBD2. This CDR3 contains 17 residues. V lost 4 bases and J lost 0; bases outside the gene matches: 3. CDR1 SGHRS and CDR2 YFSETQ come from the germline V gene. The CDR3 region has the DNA TGCGCCAGCAGCCTGACTAGCGGGAGGTCGAACACCGGGGAGCTGTTTTTT. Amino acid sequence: CASSLTSGRSNTGELFF.

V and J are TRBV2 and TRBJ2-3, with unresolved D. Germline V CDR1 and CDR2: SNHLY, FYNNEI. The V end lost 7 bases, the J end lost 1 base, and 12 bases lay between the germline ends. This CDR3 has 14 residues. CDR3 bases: TGTGCCAGCAACGTACGGGTGGGCACAGATACGCAGTATTTT. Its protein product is CASNVRVGTDTQYF.

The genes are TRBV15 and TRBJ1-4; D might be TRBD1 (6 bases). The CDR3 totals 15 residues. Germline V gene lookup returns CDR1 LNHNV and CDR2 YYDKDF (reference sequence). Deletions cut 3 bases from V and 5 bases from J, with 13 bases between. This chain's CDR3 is CATSRETGRNEKLFF. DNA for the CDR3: TGTGCCACCAGCAGGGAGACAGGCCGAAATGAAAAACTGTTTTTT.

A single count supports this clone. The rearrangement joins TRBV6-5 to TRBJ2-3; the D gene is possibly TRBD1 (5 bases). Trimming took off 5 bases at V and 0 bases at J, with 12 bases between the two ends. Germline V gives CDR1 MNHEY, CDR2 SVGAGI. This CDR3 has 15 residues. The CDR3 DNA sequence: TGTGCCAGCAGTCCCAGGGCAGCTAGCACAGATACGCAGTATTTT. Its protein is CASSPRAASTDTQYF.

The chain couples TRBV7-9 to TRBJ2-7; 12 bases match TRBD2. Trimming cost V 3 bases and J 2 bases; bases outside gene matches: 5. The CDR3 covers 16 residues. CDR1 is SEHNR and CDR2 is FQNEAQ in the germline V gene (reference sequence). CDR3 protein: CASSLPSGRAAYEQYF. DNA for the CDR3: TGTGCCAGCAGCTTGCCTAGCGGGAGGGCCGCCTACGAGCAGTACTTC.

CDR3 residues: CASSFADTEAFF. The CDR3 DNA is TGCGCCAGCAGCTTCGCAGACACTGAAGCTTTCTTT. V gene TRBV5-1 combines with J gene TRBJ1-1; D remains ambiguous. CDR1 and CDR2 (germline): SGHRS, YFSETQ. The V end was cut by 2 bases, the J end by 3 bases, with 5 bases between. The CDR3 consists of 12 residues.

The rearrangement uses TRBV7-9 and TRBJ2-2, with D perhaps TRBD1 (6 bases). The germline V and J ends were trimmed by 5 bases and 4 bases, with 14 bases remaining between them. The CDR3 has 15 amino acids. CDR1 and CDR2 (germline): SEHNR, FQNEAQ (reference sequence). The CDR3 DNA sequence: TGTGCCAGCAGCAAGGACAGCACGGCCACCGGGGAGCTGTTTTTT. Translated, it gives CASSKDSTATGELFF.

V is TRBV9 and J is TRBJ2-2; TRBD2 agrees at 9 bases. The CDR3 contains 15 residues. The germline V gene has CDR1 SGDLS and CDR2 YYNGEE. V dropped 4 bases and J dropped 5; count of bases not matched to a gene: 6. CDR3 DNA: TGTGCCAGCAGCTCCCGGCGGGAGGGTACCGGGGAGCTGTTTTTT. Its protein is CASSSRREGTGELFF.

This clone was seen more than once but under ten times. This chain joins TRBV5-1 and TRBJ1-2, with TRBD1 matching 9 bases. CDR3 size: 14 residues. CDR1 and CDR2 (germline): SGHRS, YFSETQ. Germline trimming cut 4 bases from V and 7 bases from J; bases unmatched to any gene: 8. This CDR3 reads CASSAAGQGLGYTF. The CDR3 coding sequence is TGCGCCAGCAGCGCTGCGGGACAGGGACTTGGCTACACCTTC. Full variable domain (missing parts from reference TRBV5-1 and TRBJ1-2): KAGVTQTPRYLIKTRGQQVTLSCSPISGHRSVSWYQQTPGQGLQFLFEYFSETQRNKGNFPGRFSGRQFSNSRSEMNVSTLELGDSALYLCASSAAGQGLGYTFGSGTRLTVV.

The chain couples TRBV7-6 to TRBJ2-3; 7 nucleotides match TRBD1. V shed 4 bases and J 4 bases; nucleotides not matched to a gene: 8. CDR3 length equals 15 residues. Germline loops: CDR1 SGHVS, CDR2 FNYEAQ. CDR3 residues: CASSYTGVGADTQYF. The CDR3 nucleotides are TGTGCCAGCAGCTACACAGGGGTCGGGGCAGATACGCAGTATTTT.

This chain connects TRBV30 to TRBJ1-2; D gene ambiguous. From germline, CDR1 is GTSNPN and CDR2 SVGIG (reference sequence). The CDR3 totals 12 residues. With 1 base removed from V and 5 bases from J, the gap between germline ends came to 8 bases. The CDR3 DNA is TGTGCCTGGAGTGGGACTTTTTATGGCTACACCTTC. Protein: CAWSGTFYGYTF.

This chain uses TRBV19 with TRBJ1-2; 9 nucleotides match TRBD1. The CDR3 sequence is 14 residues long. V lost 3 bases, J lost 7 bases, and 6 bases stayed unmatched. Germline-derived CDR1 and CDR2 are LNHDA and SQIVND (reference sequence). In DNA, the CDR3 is TGTGCCAGTAGTATGGTACAGGGGGCAGGTGGCTACACCTTC. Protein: CASSMVQGAGGYTF.

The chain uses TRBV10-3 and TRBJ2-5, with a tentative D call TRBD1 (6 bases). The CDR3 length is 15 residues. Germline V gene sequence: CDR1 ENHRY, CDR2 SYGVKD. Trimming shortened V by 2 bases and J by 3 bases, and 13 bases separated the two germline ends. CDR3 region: CAISEPKTGKETQYF. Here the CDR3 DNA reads TGTGCCATCAGTGAGCCAAAAACAGGGAAAGAGACCCAGTACTTC.

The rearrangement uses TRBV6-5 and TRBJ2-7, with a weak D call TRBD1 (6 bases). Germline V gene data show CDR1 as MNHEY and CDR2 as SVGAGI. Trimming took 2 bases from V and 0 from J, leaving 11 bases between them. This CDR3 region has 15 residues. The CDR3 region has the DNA TGTGCCAGCAGTTACGGGACACGGCCCTCCTACGAGCAGTACTTC. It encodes CASSYGTRPSYEQYF.

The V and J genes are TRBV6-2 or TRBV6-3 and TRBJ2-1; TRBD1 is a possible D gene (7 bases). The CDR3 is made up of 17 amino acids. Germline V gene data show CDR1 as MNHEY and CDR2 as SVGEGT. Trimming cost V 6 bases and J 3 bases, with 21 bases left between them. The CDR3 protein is CASSRGTNRGLYNEQFF. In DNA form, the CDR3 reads TGTGCCAGCAGCCGCGGAACCAACAGGGGACTCTACAATGAGCAGTTCTTC.

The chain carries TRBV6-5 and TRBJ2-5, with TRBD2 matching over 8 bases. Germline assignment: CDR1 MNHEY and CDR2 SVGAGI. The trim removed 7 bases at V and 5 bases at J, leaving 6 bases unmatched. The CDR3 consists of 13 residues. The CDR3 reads CASKIAGHETQYF. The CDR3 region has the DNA TGTGCCAGCAAAATAGCGGGGCACGAGACCCAGTACTTC.

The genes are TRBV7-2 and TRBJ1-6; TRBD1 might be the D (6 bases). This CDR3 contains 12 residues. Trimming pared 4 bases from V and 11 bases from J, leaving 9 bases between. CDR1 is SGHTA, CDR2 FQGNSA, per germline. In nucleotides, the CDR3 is TGTGCCAGCAGCTACAGGGACCCACCCCTCCACTTT. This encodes CASSYRDPPLHF.